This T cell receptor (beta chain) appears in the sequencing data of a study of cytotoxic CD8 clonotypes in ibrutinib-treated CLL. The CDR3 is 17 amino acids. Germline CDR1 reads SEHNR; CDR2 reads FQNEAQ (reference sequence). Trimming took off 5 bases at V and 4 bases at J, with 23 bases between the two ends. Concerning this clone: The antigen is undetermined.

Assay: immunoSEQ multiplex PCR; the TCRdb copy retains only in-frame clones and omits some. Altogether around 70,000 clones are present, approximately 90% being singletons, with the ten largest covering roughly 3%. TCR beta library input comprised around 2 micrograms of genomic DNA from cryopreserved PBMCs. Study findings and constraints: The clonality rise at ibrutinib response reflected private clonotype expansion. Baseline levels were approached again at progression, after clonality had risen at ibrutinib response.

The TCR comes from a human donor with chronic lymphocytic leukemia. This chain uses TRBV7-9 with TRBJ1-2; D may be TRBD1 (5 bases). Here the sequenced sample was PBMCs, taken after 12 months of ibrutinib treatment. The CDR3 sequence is CASSPRGEGTRSYGYTF. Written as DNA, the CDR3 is TGTGCCAGCAGCCCCCGGGGGGAGGGGACGCGTTCCTATGGCTACACCTTC.